This T cell receptor (beta chain) was captured in a study of shared clonotypes between healthy human individuals. Study context: Samples came from a couple of female and three male donors aged 18 to 49.

Genomic DNA from each subset was divided evenly over several immunoSEQ plates. The data were produced by immunoSEQ multiplex PCR, yet TCRdb's version contains in-frame clones alone and is incomplete. The sample includes about 590,000 clones, roughly 95% of them seen just once. On this clone: The antigen is unknown.

Study conclusions and caveats: Blood was the sole source, and tissue repertoires probably differ.

The naive CD8 fraction comprised CD45RO-negative cells positively selected for CCR7 and excluded terminally differentiated effector memory CD45RA+ cells. The sequenced sample was naive CD8+ T cells sorted from blood. This receptor was obtained from a woman aged 30 to 39 in good health.

The CDR3 loop is CASRGGANNEQFF. Written as DNA, the CDR3 is TGTGCCAGCCGTGGGGGTGCCAACAATGAGCAGTTCTTC. The chain carries TRBV28 and TRBJ2-1; D possibly uses TRBD1 or TRBD2 (5 bases each). V was shortened by 8 bases and J by 5 bases, with 13 bases between the two germline ends. Germline V gives CDR1 MDHEN, CDR2 SYDVKM. The CDR3 runs to 13 residues. Full variable domain (missing parts from reference TRBV28 and TRBJ2-1): DVKVTQSSRYLVKRTGEKVFLECVQDMDHENMFWYRQDPGLGLRLIYFSYDVKMKEKGDIPEGYSVSREKKERFSLILESASTNQTSMYLCASRGGANNEQFFGPGTRLTVL.